The entry that follows covers one TCR beta chain sequence. Its antigen remains unknown. Some clones are missing from TCRdb's copy, which holds only in-frame ones; the method was immunoSEQ multiplex PCR. The repertoire holds approximately 190,000 clones, with approximately 90% as singletons. This specimen comes from a study of T cell responses to AZD1222 COVID-19 vaccine. Whole-study results and caveats: AZD1222 recipients seropositive at baseline numbered only six or seven. There were mostly white British donors and more females than males, and clonal diversity was possibly underestimated. Nearly half of unique spike-specific TCRs reportedly avoided B.1.351 and B.1.1.7 mutated regions.

The V and J ends lost 6 bases and 0 bases, in that order; junction bases with no gene match: 8. Germline CDR1 and CDR2: KGHSH and LQKENI. The CDR3 is 16 amino acids. Specimen: peripheral blood, collected on day 0 of AZD1222 vaccination. The receptor's source is an adult in good health. The genes are TRBV18 and TRBJ1-5, with TRBD1 matching 7 bases. The CDR3 nucleotides are TGTGCCAGCTCGCACAGGGGAATAGATAGCAATCAGCCCCAGCATTTT. This codes for CASSHRGIDSNQPQHF. Drawing the rest from reference TRBV18 and TRBJ1-5, the complete variable domain is NAGVMQNPRHLVRRRGQEARLRCSPMKGHSHVYWYRQLPEEGLKFMVYLQKENIIDESGMPKERFSAEFPKEGPSILRIQQVVRGDSAAYFCASSHRGIDSNQPQHFGDGTRLSIL.